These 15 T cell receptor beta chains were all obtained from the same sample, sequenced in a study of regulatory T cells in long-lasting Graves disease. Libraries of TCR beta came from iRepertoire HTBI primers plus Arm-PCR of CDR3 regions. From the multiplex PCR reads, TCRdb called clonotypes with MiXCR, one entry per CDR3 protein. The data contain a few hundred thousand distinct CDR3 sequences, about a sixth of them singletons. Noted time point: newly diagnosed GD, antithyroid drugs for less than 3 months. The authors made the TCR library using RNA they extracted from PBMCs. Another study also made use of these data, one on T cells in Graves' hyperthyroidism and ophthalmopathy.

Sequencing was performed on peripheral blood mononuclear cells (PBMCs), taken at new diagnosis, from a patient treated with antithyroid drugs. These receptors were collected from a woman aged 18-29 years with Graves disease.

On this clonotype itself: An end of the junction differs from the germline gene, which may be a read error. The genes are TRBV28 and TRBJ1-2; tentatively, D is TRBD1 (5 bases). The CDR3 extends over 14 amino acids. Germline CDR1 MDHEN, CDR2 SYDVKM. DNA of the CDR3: TGTGCCAGCAGTGAGGGACGGATCAACTATGGCTACCCCTTC. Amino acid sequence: CASSEGRINYGYPF.

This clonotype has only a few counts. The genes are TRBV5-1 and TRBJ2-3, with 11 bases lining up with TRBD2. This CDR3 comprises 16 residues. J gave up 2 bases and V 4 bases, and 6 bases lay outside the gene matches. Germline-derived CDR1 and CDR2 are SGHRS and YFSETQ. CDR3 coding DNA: TGCGCCAGCAGCAATTTAGCGGGGGGGCTCACAGATACGCAGTATTTT. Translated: CASSNLAGGLTDTQYF.

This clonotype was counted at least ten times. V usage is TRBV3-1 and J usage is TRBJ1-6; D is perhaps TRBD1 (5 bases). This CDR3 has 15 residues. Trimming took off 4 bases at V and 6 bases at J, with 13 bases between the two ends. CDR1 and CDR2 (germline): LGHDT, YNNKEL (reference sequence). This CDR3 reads CASSLAGRINSPLHF. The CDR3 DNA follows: TGTGCCAGCAGCCTCGCAGGGAGAATTAATTCACCCCTCCACTTT.

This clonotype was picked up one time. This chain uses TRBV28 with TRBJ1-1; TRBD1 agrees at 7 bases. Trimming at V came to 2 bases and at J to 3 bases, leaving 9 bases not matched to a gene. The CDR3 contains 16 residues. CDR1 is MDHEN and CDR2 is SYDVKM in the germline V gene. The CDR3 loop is CASSLGKGAPDTEAFF. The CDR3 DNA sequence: TGTGCCAGCAGTTTAGGGAAGGGGGCGCCGGACACTGAAGCTTTCTTT.

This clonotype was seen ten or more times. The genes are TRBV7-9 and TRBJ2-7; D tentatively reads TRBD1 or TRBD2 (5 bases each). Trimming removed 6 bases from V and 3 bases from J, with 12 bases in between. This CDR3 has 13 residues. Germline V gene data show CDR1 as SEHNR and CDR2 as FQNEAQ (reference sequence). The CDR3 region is CASSFGGGYEQYF. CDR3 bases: TGTGCCAGCAGTTTTGGGGGTGGCTACGAGCAGTACTTC.

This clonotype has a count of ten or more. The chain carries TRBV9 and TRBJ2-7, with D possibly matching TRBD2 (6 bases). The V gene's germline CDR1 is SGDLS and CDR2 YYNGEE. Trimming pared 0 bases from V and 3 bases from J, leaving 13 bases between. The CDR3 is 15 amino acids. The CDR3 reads CASSVAEGEVYEQYF. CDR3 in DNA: TGTGCCAGCAGCGTAGCCGAAGGGGAGGTCTACGAGCAGTACTTC.

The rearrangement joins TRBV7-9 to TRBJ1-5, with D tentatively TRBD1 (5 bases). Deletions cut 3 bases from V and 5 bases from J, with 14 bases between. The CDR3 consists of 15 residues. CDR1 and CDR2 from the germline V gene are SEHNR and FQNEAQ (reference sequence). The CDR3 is CASSLAGLGDQPQHF. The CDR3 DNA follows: TGTGCCAGCAGCTTGGCGGGGCTAGGGGATCAGCCCCAGCATTTT.

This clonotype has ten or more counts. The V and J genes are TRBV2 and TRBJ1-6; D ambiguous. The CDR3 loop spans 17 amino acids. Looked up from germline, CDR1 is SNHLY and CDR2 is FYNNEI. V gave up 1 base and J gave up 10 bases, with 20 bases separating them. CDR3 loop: CASSEGRVGMTLSPLHF. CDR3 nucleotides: TGTGCCAGCAGTGAAGGGCGGGTCGGAATGACATTATCACCCCTCCACTTT.

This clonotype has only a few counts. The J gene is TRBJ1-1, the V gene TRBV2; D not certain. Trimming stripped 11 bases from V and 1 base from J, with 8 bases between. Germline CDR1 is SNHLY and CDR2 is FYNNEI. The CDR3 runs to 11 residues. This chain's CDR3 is CAQGGNTEAFF. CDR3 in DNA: TGTGCCCAAGGCGGGAACACTGAAGCTTTCTTT.

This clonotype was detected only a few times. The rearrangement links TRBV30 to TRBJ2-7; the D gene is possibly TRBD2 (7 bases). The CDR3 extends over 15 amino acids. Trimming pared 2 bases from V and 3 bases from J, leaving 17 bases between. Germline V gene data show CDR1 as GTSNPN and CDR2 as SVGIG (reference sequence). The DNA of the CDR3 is TGTGCCTGGAGTCCCGGGGGGCAGATCAACTACGAGCAGTACTTC. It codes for CAWSPGGQINYEQYF.

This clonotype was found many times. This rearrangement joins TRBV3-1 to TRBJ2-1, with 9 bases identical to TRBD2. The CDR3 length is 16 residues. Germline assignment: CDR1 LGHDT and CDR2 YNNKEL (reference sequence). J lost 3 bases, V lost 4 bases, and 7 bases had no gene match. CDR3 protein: CASSPGGSGSYNEQFF. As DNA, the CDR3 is TGTGCCAGCAGCCCCGGGGGTAGCGGGAGCTACAATGAGCAGTTCTTC.

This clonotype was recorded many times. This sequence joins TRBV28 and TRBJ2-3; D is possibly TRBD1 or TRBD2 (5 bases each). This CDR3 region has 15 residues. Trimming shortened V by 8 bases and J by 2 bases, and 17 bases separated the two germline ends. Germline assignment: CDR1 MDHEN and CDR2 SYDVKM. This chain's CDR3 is CASQRSGTNTDTQYF. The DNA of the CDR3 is TGTGCCAGCCAACGCTCCGGGACCAACACAGATACGCAGTATTTT.

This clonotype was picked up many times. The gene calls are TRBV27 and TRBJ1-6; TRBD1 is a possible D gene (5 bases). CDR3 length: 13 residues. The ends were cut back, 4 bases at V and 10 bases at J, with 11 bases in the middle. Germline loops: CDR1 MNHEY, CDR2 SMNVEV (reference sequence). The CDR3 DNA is TGTGCCAGCAGTTACCAACGGGGCTCACCCCTCCACTTT. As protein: CASSYQRGSPLHF.

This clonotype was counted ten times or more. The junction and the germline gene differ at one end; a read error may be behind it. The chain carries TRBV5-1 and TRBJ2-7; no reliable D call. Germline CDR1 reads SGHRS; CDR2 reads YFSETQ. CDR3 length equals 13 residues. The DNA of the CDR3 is TGTGCCAGCAGCTTGAAACCCCACTACGAGCAGTACTTC. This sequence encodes CASSLKPHYEQYF.

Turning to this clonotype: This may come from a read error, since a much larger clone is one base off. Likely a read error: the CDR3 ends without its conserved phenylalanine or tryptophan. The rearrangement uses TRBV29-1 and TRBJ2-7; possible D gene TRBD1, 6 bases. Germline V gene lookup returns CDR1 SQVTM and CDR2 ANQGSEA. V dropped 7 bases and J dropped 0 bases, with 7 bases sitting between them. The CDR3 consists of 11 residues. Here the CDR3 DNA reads TGCAGCGCGGGACACTCCTACGAGCAGTACCTC. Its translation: CSAGHSYEQYL.